The clone carrying this T cell receptor (beta chain) was counted only a few times. Its cognate antigen is unknown. TCR beta CDR3 regions were amplified from RNA. The TCR CDR3 first-round RT-PCR relied on the HTBI primer set. TCRdb re-called the multiplex PCR reads with MiXCR, one entry per CDR3 protein. There are about 720,000 distinct CDR3 sequences in the sample; roughly 15% occur only once, and under 10% lies in the top ten. The CDR3 is 15 residues long. CDR1 is SGHDT, CDR2 YYEEEE, per germline. V gave up 5 bases and J gave up 2 bases, with 15 bases separating them. Graves' hyperthyroidism was deemed stable absent ophthalmopathy progression within 18 months. Each patient was aged 18 to 65 and had newly diagnosed hyperthyroidism of under 2 months' duration. The sample comes from a study of T cells in Graves' hyperthyroidism and ophthalmopathy. Study-wide background: Before treatment of any kind, peripheral blood was taken at initial diagnosis.

Broader study findings: Ophthalmopathy could be told apart from stable hyperthyroidism with a 13 V-J model.

The genes are TRBV5-6 and TRBJ2-3; possible D gene TRBD2, 6 bases. Sequencing was carried out using blood. The sequence came from a young man with Graves' hyperthyroidism. The CDR3 DNA is TGTGCCAGCAGTCCCGCGGGAACCAACACAGATACGCAGTATTTT. It translates to CASSPAGTNTDTQYF. Together with reference TRBV5-6 and TRBJ2-3, the CDR3 gives the full variable domain: DAGVTQSPTHLIKTRGQQVTLRCSPKSGHDTVSWYQQALGQGPQFIFQYYEEEERQRGNFPDRFSGHQFPNYSSELNVNALLLGDSALYLCASSPAGTNTDTQYFGPGTRLTVL.